A selection of T cell receptor beta chains follows, all from one sample in a study of blood T cell repertoires in COVID-19. TCRdb keeps only in-frame clones here, not all; method: immunoSEQ multiplex PCR. The sample contains 440,000 or so clones, 70% to 90% of which appear only once. The source material was peripheral blood. All receptors derive from a woman between 40 and 50 years old with COVID-19, enrolled during active disease. The CDR3 runs from the conserved cysteine through the conserved F or W. Fields, in order: J gene, V gene, D gene, CDR3 protein. The D gene is left open where the match is weak.

j_gene: TRBJ2-7; v_gene: TRBV7-9; d_gene: .; CDR3aa: CASSLGGGEQYF
j_gene: TRBJ2-7; v_gene: TRBV9; d_gene: .; CDR3aa: CASSVGAQVYYEQYF
j_gene: TRBJ2-7; v_gene: TRBV7-9; d_gene: .; CDR3aa: CASSLWSGDYEQYF
j_gene: TRBJ2-1; v_gene: TRBV10-3; d_gene: TRBD1; CDR3aa: CAVGQDRNEQFF
j_gene: TRBJ1-4; v_gene: TRBV24-1; d_gene: .; CDR3aa: CATSDPGQGGEKLFF
j_gene: TRBJ1-5; v_gene: TRBV6-4; d_gene: .; CDR3aa: CASSETGNANQPQHF
j_gene: TRBJ1-2; v_gene: TRBV2; d_gene: .; CDR3aa: CASLPGQLGHGYTF
j_gene: TRBJ1-2; v_gene: TRBV2; d_gene: .; CDR3aa: CASSEAGAQANYGYTF
j_gene: TRBJ2-3; v_gene: TRBV2; d_gene: TRBD1; CDR3aa: CASGSRGPPTDTQYF
j_gene: TRBJ1-2; v_gene: TRBV30; d_gene: .; CDR3aa: CAWRAGRDYGYTF
j_gene: TRBJ1-1; v_gene: TRBV7-2; d_gene: .; CDR3aa: CASSNIQGLGTEAFF
j_gene: TRBJ1-2; v_gene: TRBV19; d_gene: TRBD1; CDR3aa: CASSTAGTAGYGYTF
j_gene: TRBJ2-1; v_gene: TRBV15; d_gene: TRBD1; CDR3aa: CATSISGTGGKEQFF
j_gene: TRBJ1-3; v_gene: TRBV5-5; d_gene: .; CDR3aa: CASSLAGSGNTIYF
j_gene: TRBJ1-1; v_gene: TRBV9; d_gene: TRBD1; CDR3aa: CASSARQGLGTEAFF
j_gene: TRBJ1-1; v_gene: TRBV4-3; d_gene: .; CDR3aa: CASSQDWDTMNTEAFF
j_gene: TRBJ1-2; v_gene: TRBV18; d_gene: .; CDR3aa: CASSPRQAEGYTF
j_gene: TRBJ1-5; v_gene: TRBV28; d_gene: TRBD1; CDR3aa: CASRDRRRNQPQHF
j_gene: TRBJ2-1; v_gene: TRBV6-2/TRBV6-3; d_gene: TRBD2; CDR3aa: CASSPKSGSFSNEQFF
j_gene: TRBJ2-5; v_gene: TRBV6-2/TRBV6-3; d_gene: TRBD2; CDR3aa: CASSTPRLAGERGETQYF
j_gene: TRBJ2-3; v_gene: TRBV7-9; d_gene: .; CDR3aa: CASSSQFPTGTDTQYF
j_gene: TRBJ1-1; v_gene: TRBV9; d_gene: .; CDR3aa: CASSVDLAGPNTEAFF
j_gene: TRBJ1-2; v_gene: TRBV27; d_gene: .; CDR3aa: CASSLGESPGYGYTF
j_gene: TRBJ1-5; v_gene: TRBV10-3; d_gene: .; CDR3aa: CAIRRDLSEPQHF
j_gene: TRBJ2-5; v_gene: TRBV18; d_gene: TRBD2; CDR3aa: CASSRELAGLETQYF
j_gene: TRBJ1-1; v_gene: TRBV30; d_gene: .; CDR3aa: CAWSVLGPGAFF
j_gene: TRBJ2-4; v_gene: TRBV29-1; d_gene: .; CDR3aa: CSVEDLLEDIQYF
j_gene: TRBJ1-1; v_gene: TRBV7-9; d_gene: TRBD1; CDR3aa: CASSSDRGGSTEAFF
j_gene: TRBJ2-2; v_gene: TRBV24-1; d_gene: TRBD2; CDR3aa: CAPSDSYFVGGGNTGELFF
j_gene: TRBJ2-7; v_gene: TRBV7-3; d_gene: TRBD1; CDR3aa: CASSTRTGSDEQYF
j_gene: TRBJ2-1; v_gene: TRBV18; d_gene: .; CDR3aa: CASSLGGSYNEQFF
j_gene: TRBJ2-7; v_gene: TRBV27; d_gene: .; CDR3aa: CASSLFSGSYEQYF
j_gene: TRBJ2-5; v_gene: TRBV19; d_gene: .; CDR3aa: CASSPRPTIHSETQYF
j_gene: TRBJ2-5; v_gene: TRBV19; d_gene: TRBD2; CDR3aa: CASSIRTSGSHETQYF
j_gene: TRBJ2-1; v_gene: TRBV28; d_gene: TRBD2; CDR3aa: CASRGLAGSGTYNEQFF
j_gene: TRBJ1-2; v_gene: TRBV11-3; d_gene: .; CDR3aa: CASSLDHGGLSYGYTF
j_gene: TRBJ2-1; v_gene: TRBV27; d_gene: .; CDR3aa: CASHGGINEQFF
j_gene: TRBJ2-7; v_gene: TRBV18; d_gene: .; CDR3aa: CASSPTGPLSYEQYF
j_gene: TRBJ1-4; v_gene: TRBV18; d_gene: .; CDR3aa: CASSAGASNEKLFF
j_gene: TRBJ2-4; v_gene: TRBV6-2/TRBV6-3; d_gene: TRBD1; CDR3aa: CASSLTGFDIQYF
j_gene: TRBJ1-2; v_gene: TRBV30; d_gene: .; CDR3aa: CAWQGGGYTF
j_gene: TRBJ1-4; v_gene: TRBV28; d_gene: TRBD1; CDR3aa: CASNPQGALEKLFF
j_gene: TRBJ1-4; v_gene: TRBV7-9; d_gene: .; CDR3aa: CASSSKQGSGEKLFF
j_gene: TRBJ1-5; v_gene: TRBV28; d_gene: .; CDR3aa: CASSLVQGIGNQPQHF
j_gene: TRBJ1-2; v_gene: TRBV5-1; d_gene: .; CDR3aa: CASSFSGEGGYTF
j_gene: TRBJ1-4; v_gene: TRBV13; d_gene: TRBD1; CDR3aa: CASSPWTGQDEKLFF
j_gene: TRBJ2-7; v_gene: TRBV29-1; d_gene: .; CDR3aa: CSVAVSSYEQYF
j_gene: TRBJ2-1; v_gene: TRBV5-1; d_gene: TRBD2; CDR3aa: CASSPGLAARSYNEQFF
j_gene: TRBJ2-5; v_gene: TRBV5-1; d_gene: .; CDR3aa: CASSPTGFQETQYF
j_gene: TRBJ1-6; v_gene: TRBV6-5; d_gene: TRBD1; CDR3aa: CASWTQGRGSPLHF
j_gene: TRBJ1-4; v_gene: TRBV3-1/TRBV3-2; d_gene: .; CDR3aa: CASSQDLRELFF